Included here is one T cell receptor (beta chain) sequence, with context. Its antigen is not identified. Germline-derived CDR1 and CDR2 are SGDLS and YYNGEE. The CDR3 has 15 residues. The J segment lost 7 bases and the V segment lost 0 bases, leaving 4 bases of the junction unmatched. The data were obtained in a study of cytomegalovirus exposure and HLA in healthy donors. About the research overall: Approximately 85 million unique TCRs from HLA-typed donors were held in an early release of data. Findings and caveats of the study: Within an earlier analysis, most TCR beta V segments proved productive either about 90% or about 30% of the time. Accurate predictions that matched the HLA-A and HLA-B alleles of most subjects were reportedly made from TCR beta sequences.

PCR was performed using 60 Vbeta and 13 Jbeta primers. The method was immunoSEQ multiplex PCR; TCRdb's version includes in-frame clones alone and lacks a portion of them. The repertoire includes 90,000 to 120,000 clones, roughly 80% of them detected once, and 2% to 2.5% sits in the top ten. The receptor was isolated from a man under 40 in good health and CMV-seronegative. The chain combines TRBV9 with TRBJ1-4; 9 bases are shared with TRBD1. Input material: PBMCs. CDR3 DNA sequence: TGTGCCAGCAGCGTAGGGACAGGGGTTTTTGAAAAACTGTTTTTT. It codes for CASSVGTGVFEKLFF.